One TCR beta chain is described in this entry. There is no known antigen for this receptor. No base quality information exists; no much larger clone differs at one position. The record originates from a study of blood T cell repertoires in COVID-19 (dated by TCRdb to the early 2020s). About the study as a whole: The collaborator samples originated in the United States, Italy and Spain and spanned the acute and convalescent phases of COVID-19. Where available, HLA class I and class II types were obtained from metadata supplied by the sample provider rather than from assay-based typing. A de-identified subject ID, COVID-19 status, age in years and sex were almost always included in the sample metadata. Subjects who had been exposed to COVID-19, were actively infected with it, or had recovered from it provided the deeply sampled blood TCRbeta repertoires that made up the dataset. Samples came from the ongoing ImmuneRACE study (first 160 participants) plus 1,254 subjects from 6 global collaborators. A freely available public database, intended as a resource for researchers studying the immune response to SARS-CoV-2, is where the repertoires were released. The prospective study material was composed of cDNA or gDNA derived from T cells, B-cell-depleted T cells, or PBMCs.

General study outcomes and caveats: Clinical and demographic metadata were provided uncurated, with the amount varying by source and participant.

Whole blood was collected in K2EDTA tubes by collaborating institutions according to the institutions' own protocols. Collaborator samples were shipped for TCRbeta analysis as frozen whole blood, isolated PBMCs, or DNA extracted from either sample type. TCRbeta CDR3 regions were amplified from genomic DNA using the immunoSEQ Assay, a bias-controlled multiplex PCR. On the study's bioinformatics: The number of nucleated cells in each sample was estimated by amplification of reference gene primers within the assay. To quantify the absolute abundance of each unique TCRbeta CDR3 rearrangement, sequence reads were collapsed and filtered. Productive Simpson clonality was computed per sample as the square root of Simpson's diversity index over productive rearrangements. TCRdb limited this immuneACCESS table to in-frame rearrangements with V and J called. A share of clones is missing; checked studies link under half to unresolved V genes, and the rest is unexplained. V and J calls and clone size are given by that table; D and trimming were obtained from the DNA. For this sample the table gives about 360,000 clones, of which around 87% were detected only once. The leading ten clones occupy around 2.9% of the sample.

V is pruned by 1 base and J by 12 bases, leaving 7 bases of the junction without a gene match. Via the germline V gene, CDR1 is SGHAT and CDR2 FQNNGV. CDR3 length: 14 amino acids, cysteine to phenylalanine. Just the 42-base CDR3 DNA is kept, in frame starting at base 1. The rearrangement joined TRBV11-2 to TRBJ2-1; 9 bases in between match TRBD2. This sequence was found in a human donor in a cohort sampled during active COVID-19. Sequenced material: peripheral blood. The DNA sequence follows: TGTGCCAGCAGCTTAGCCGAAGCGGGGGGTAGGCAGTTCTTC. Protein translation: CASSLAEAGGRQFF.